The 29 T cell receptor beta chains presented below share a single source sample, sequenced in a study of regulatory T cells in long-lasting Graves disease. Time point indicated: persistent/refractory GD, antithyroid drugs over 5 years with positive TRAb. Extracted PBMC RNA gave rise to the TCR library. Assembly of TCR beta libraries relied on iRepertoire HTBI primers together with Arm-PCR of CDR3 regions. MiXCR, run by TCRdb on the multiplex PCR reads, gives a single entry per CDR3 protein. The table includes about 660,000 distinct CDR3 sequences, around 30% detected once. The sequenced sample was peripheral blood mononuclear cells (PBMCs), obtained when the disease was refractory, from a patient treated with antithyroid drugs. The receptors originated from a female donor with Graves disease.

This clonotype has ten or more counts. This sequence joins TRBV2 and TRBJ1-4; 7 nucleotides line up with TRBD1. Germline lookup yields CDR1 SNHLY and CDR2 FYNNEI. V lost 5 bases to trimming and J lost 7 bases; unmatched junction nucleotides: 7. The CDR3 runs to 14 residues. The CDR3 reads CASSPTGVSEKLFF. DNA for the CDR3: TGTGCCAGCAGTCCCACAGGGGTCAGTGAAAAACTGTTTTTT.

The V call is TRBV9, the J call TRBJ1-2, with a possible D match to TRBD1 (6 bases). This CDR3 has 13 amino acids. Germline CDR1 reads SGDLS; CDR2 reads YYNGEE. Trimming removed 0 bases at V and 8 bases at J, with 11 bases between. For the CDR3, the DNA is TGTGCCAGCAGCGTAGACAGGGATTGGGGCTACACCTTC. Amino acid sequence: CASSVDRDWGYTF. Variable domain in full (rest from reference TRBV9 and TRBJ1-2): DSGVTQTPKHLITATGQRVTLRCSPRSGDLSVYWYQQSLDQGLQFLIQYYNGEERAKGNILERFSAQQFPDLHSELNLSSLELGDSALYFCASSVDRDWGYTFGSGTRLTVV.

The rearrangement uses TRBV5-1 and TRBJ2-7; D possibly corresponds to TRBD1 (5 bases). Trimming shortened V by 0 bases and J by 6 bases, and 13 bases separated the two germline ends. Germline V gene sequence: CDR1 SGHRS, CDR2 YFSETQ. The CDR3 contains 14 residues. The CDR3 DNA reads as TGCGCCAGCAGCTTGGGGACACGCCACACCGAGCAGTACTTC. Translated: CASSLGTRHTEQYF.

The chain carries TRBV5-6 and TRBJ1-2; 8 bases fit TRBD1. This CDR3 spans 12 amino acids. From germline, CDR1 is SGHDT and CDR2 YYEEEE. V lost 4 bases, J lost 13 bases, and 9 bases stayed unmatched. The CDR3 coding sequence is TGTGCCAGCAGCCTGGTGACAGGGGATAGCACCTTC. Translation gives CASSLVTGDSTF.

This clonotype has a count of ten or more. The rearrangement joins TRBV30 to TRBJ1-5; no clear D gene. The CDR3 has 14 amino acids. Per the germline V gene, CDR1 is GTSNPN and CDR2 is SVGIG (reference sequence). Deletions cut 0 bases from V and 3 bases from J, with 9 bases between. The CDR3 DNA sequence: TGTGCCTGGAGTGTACGACGGCCCAATCAGCCCCAGCATTTT. Amino acid sequence: CAWSVRRPNQPQHF.

J is TRBJ2-7 and V is TRBV10-3, with 9 positions matching TRBD2. In germline, CDR1 is ENHRY, CDR2 SYGVKD. V was clipped by 10 bases and J by 7 bases; unmatched bases: 17. The length of the CDR3 is 15 residues. CDR3 bases: TGTGCCAGTGGGGGCCAATTAGCGGGAGAACGTGAGCAGTACTTC. It encodes CASGGQLAGEREQYF.

The chain uses TRBV6-1 and TRBJ2-5; TRBD2 aligns across 7 bases. The V gene end was trimmed by 8 bases and the J gene end by 5 bases; junction bases not matched to a gene: 20. From germline, CDR1 is MNHNS and CDR2 SASEGT. The CDR3 is 17 amino acids. Written as DNA, the CDR3 is TGTGCCAGCTCCAAGGCGCTAGCGGACCCGAAGGTGGAGACCCAGTACTTC. This encodes CASSKALADPKVETQYF.

V usage is TRBV19 and J usage is TRBJ1-5; tentative D call: TRBD1 (5 bases). V dropped 2 bases and J dropped 3 bases, with 11 bases sitting between them. Per the germline V gene, CDR1 is LNHDA and CDR2 is SQIVND (reference sequence). This CDR3 region has 15 residues. The chain's CDR3 is CASSIRQGVNQPQHF. For the CDR3, the DNA is TGTGCCAGTAGTATACGTCAGGGAGTCAATCAGCCCCAGCATTTT.

At least ten counts were recorded for this clonotype. V and J are TRBV2 and TRBJ1-2, with unresolved D. The CDR3 covers 15 residues. CDR1 and CDR2 from the germline V gene are SNHLY and FYNNEI. Trimming pared 6 bases from V and 1 base from J, leaving 15 bases between. CDR3 in amino acids: CASSWTQEVNYGYTF. The CDR3 region has the DNA TGTGCCAGCAGCTGGACTCAGGAGGTTAACTATGGCTACACCTTC.

This clonotype has a handful of counts. This chain links TRBV7-9 with TRBJ1-1; 9 nucleotides align to TRBD1. Trimming removed 2 bases from V and 6 bases from J; junction bases left unmatched: 4. The CDR3 length is 14 residues. Germline-derived CDR1 and CDR2 are SEHNR and FQNEAQ (reference sequence). This CDR3 reads CASSLHRGLAEAFF. CDR3 DNA sequence: TGTGCCAGCAGCTTACACAGGGGGCTGGCTGAAGCTTTCTTT. The complete variable domain, with remaining parts taken from reference TRBV7-9 and TRBJ1-1, reads DTGVSQNPRHKITKRGQNVTFRCDPISEHNRLYWYRQTLGQGPEFLTYFQNEAQLEKSRLLSDRFSAERPKGSFSTLEIQRTEQGDSAMYLCASSLHRGLAEAFFGQGTRLTVV.

Turning to this clonotype: A much larger clone lies one base from this, so it may be a read error. The CDR3 DNA reads TGTGCCAGCAGTCCCGGACGGTACGGCGGGCAGTACTTC. Encoded protein: CASSPGRYGGQYF. V and J are TRBV28 and TRBJ2-7; the D is unclear. The CDR3 runs to 13 residues. V lost 5 bases, J lost 9 bases, and 17 bases lay in between. Germline V CDR1 and CDR2: MDHEN, SYDVKM.

The chain carries TRBV10-3 and TRBJ1-2, with 7 bases aligning to TRBD1. V gave up 4 bases and J gave up 1 base; unmatched junction bases: 6. CDR3 length equals 15 residues. Germline V gene lookup returns CDR1 ENHRY and CDR2 SYGVKD. CDR3 bases: TGTGCCATCAGTGTTCAGGGGGGGGATAACTATGGCTACACCTTC. Translated: CAISVQGGDNYGYTF.

This chain joins TRBV20-1 and TRBJ1-1; D uncertain. Deletions cut 4 bases from V and 2 bases from J, with 11 bases between. Germline V gene sequence: CDR1 DFQATT, CDR2 SNEGSKA (reference sequence). The CDR3 totals 13 residues. The CDR3 reads CSAIRAANTEAFF. CDR3 nucleotides: TGCAGTGCTATCCGGGCAGCAAACACTGAAGCTTTCTTT.

The rearrangement links TRBV7-9 to TRBJ1-1; D uncertain. The CDR3 consists of 14 residues. V lost 5 bases and J lost 3, with 13 bases in between. CDR1 and CDR2 (germline): SEHNR, FQNEAQ (reference sequence). CDR3 sequence (DNA): TGTGCCAGCAGCCCCCCTGTGGAATACACTGAAGCTTTCTTT. Amino acid sequence: CASSPPVEYTEAFF.

The rearrangement links TRBV5-5 to TRBJ1-2, with D perhaps matching TRBD1 (5 bases). This CDR3 comprises 13 residues. Germline-derived CDR1 and CDR2 are SGHKS and YYEKEE (reference sequence). Trimming removed 4 bases from V and 7 bases from J, with 14 bases in between. This chain's CDR3 is CASSAAGTFGYTF. CDR3 in DNA: TGTGCCAGCAGCGCGGCAGGGACGTTTGGCTACACCTTC. Based on the CDR3 plus reference TRBV5-5 and TRBJ1-2, the full variable domain is DAGVTQSPTHLIKTRGQQVTLRCSPISGHKSVSWYQQVLGQGPQFIFQYYEKEERGRGNFPDRFSARQFPNYSSELNVNALLLGDSALYLCASSAAGTFGYTFGSGTRLTVV.

The CDR3 spells CASSLVEDLEAFF. The CDR3, as DNA: TGTGCCAGCAGTTTGGTTGAGGATCTTGAAGCTTTCTTT. V gene TRBV28 combines with J gene TRBJ1-1, with D unresolved. Germline lookup yields CDR1 MDHEN and CDR2 SYDVKM. The CDR3 spans 13 residues. Trimming left V 3 bases short and J 7 bases short, with 12 bases between.

There are many counts of this clonotype. The gene calls are TRBV2 and TRBJ1-4, with D possibly matching TRBD1 (5 bases). The V end was cut by 0 bases, the J end by 2 bases, with 10 bases between. Germline CDR1 is SNHLY and CDR2 is FYNNEI. The CDR3 runs 16 residues. The CDR3 region is CASSEALAGTNEKLFF. The CDR3 coding sequence is TGTGCCAGCAGTGAAGCGCTTGCAGGGACTAATGAAAAACTGTTTTTT.

The gene calls are TRBV10-3 and TRBJ1-5, with D maybe TRBD1 (5 bases). V was clipped by 3 bases and J by 3 bases, with 18 bases between them. The length of the CDR3 is 17 residues. CDR1 and CDR2 from the germline V gene are ENHRY and SYGVKD. The CDR3: CAISDYPGRGNNQPQHF. The CDR3 region has the DNA TGTGCCATCAGTGACTACCCGGGACGGGGAAACAATCAGCCCCAGCATTTT.

CDR3 sequence: CASTVLSNQPQHF. CDR3 nucleotides: TGTGCCAGCACAGTACTTAGCAATCAGCCCCAGCATTTT. V usage is TRBV6-1 and J usage is TRBJ1-5; D unresolved. This CDR3 spans 13 amino acids. V was cut by 7 bases and J by 0 bases, with 7 bases left in between. Per germline, CDR1 MNHNS and CDR2 SASEGT.

This clonotype turned up a few times. The gene calls are TRBV2 and TRBJ1-1; a weak D match, TRBD1 (6 bases). The CDR3 consists of 15 residues. The germline V and J ends were trimmed by 0 bases and 6 bases, with 14 bases remaining between them. The germline V gene encodes CDR1 SNHLY and CDR2 FYNNEI. The CDR3 DNA is TGTGCCAGCAGTGAAGCGCGAGCGAAGGGGGCTGAAGCTTTCTTT. Translation gives CASSEARAKGAEAFF.

The chain links TRBV29-1 to TRBJ2-7, with TRBD2 matching 9 bases. V was pared by 4 bases and J by 1 base, with 5 bases of the junction left unmatched. Germline V gene data show CDR1 as SQVTM and CDR2 as ANQGSEA. The CDR3 totals 14 residues. The CDR3 spells CSVGGRVASYEQYF. The DNA of the CDR3 is TGCAGCGTTGGCGGGAGGGTAGCGTCCTACGAGCAGTACTTC.

This clonotype was counted many times. This chain links TRBV27 with TRBJ1-1; D unresolved. CDR1 is MNHEY, CDR2 SMNVEV, per germline (reference sequence). The V end was cut by 5 bases, the J end by 3 bases, with 10 bases between. This CDR3 has 13 residues. The CDR3 coding sequence is TGTGCCAGCAGTCATAACCTGGACACTGAAGCTTTCTTT. This encodes CASSHNLDTEAFF.

This clonotype turned up a few times. The genes are TRBV5-6 and TRBJ2-7; D is perhaps TRBD2 (6 bases). CDR3 size: 14 residues. V gave up 4 bases and J gave up 1 base, with 12 bases separating them. Per the germline V gene, CDR1 is SGHDT and CDR2 is YYEEEE. In DNA form, the CDR3 reads TGTGCCAGCAGCGTTTTAGCGGAATCCTACGAGCAGTACTTC. Translation: CASSVLAESYEQYF.

V usage is TRBV15 and J usage is TRBJ1-4; no definite D call. Per germline, CDR1 LNHNV and CDR2 YYDKDF (reference sequence). There are 15 residues in the CDR3. V was shortened by 2 bases and J by 3 bases, with 10 bases between the two germline ends. The CDR3 loop reads CATSRNTAANEKLFF. For the CDR3, the DNA is TGTGCCACCAGCAGAAACACCGCCGCTAATGAAAAACTGTTTTTT.

The gene calls are TRBV19 and TRBJ1-1; TRBD1 matches 7 bases. V lost 3 bases and J lost 1; bases outside the gene matches: 2. The germline V gene encodes CDR1 LNHDA and CDR2 SQIVND (reference sequence). This CDR3 region has 14 residues. The CDR3 is CASSIRTGNTEAFF. The DNA of the CDR3 is TGTGCCAGTAGTATCCGGACAGGGAACACTGAAGCTTTCTTT.

The chain has TRBV19 and TRBJ2-2; TRBD2 matches at 9 bases. The J segment lost 0 bases and the V segment lost 6 bases, leaving 5 bases of the junction unmatched. This CDR3 has 16 amino acids. Germline V lookup: CDR1 LNHDA, CDR2 SQIVND (reference sequence). The DNA of the CDR3 is TGTGCCAGTAGGAATAGCGGGAGATCGAACACCGGGGAGCTGTTTTTT. Its protein is CASRNSGRSNTGELFF.

This clonotype was seen many times. The rearrangement uses TRBV12-3 or TRBV12-4 and TRBJ1-5; 11 nucleotides match TRBD1. The V segment lost 5 bases and the J segment 5 bases; nucleotides outside the gene matches: 5. CDR3 length equals 15 residues. CDR3 bases: TGTGCCAGCAGTAGATCGGGACAGGGGGATCAGCCCCAGCATTTT. This sequence encodes CASSRSGQGDQPQHF.

This clonotype was counted a few times. The chain uses TRBV10-3 and TRBJ1-2; D gene unclear. The CDR3 totals 13 residues. Germline values: CDR1 ENHRY, CDR2 SYGVKD. The V end was cut by 2 bases, the J end by 2 bases, with 6 bases between. The CDR3 reads CAISEGQNYGYTF. CDR3 DNA: TGTGCCATCAGTGAGGGGCAGAACTATGGCTACACCTTC.

This clonotype was observed a few times. V gene TRBV3-1 combines with J gene TRBJ1-6; 8 nucleotides match TRBD1. Germline trimming cut 0 bases from V and 9 bases from J; bases unmatched to any gene: 4. The CDR3 length is 15 residues. Per the germline V gene, CDR1 is LGHDT and CDR2 is YNNKEL (reference sequence). CDR3 nucleotides: TGTGCCAGCAGCCAAGAGGCGACAGGGGTTTCACCCCTCCACTTT. This codes for CASSQEATGVSPLHF.